This TCR beta chain was retrieved from a study of response to subunit inactivated influenza vaccine. MiXCR, run by TCRdb on the RT-PCR reads, gives a single entry per CDR3 protein. The repertoire holds about 170,000 distinct CDR3 sequences, with about an eighth as singletons. Germline values: CDR1 SGHRS, CDR2 YFSETQ. The CDR3 is made up of 13 amino acids. V was pared by 2 bases and J by 6 bases, with 11 bases between. In this sample, this clonotype turned up many times. The data were also submitted as part of a second study, on T cells expressing NK-cell markers. That source notes: 5'RACE template switching built TCR beta cDNA with unique molecular identifiers. Eight donors were sequenced, seven testing HCMV-seropositive and one testing seronegative. Alpha-beta TCR T cells were the sole sorting target in several experiments, owing to an anti-gamma-delta TCR antibody. Whether the expanded NKG2C+ T cell clones recognized HCMV remained unclear.

The sample consisted of CD8+ T cells sorted from PBMCs, taken 12 days after vaccination. The TCR sequence derives from a man aged 45 to 65 who received an inactivated influenza vaccine. The genes are TRBV5-1 and TRBJ1-1; perhaps TRBD1 as D (5 bases). The CDR3 DNA follows: TGCGCCAGCAGCTTTCTCTCGGGGCCTGAAGCTTTCTTT. Protein: CASSFLSGPEAFF.